These T cell receptor beta chains were read from a single sample in a study of T cell responses to AZD1222 COVID-19 vaccine. The data were produced by immunoSEQ multiplex PCR, yet TCRdb's version contains in-frame clones alone and is incomplete. The table lists about 120,000 clones, over 85% of them singletons. The sequencing used peripheral blood, collected on day 0 of AZD1222 vaccination. These receptors were collected from an adult in good health. The CDR3 runs from the conserved cysteine through the conserved F or W. A D gene is named only where the DNA matches it firmly. Size is stated for part of the rows, as once, few or many counts, or as a class when the clone is expanded.

clone size: NA; V gene: TRBV18; D gene: NA; J gene: TRBJ1-1; CDR3 protein: CASSPLELALGGTEAFF; CDR3 DNA: TGTGCCAGCTCACCACTCGAGCTAGCGTTGGGGGGCACTGAAGCTTTCTTT
clone size: NA; V gene: TRBV21-1; D gene: NA; J gene: TRBJ1-1; CDR3 protein: CASSTYDRDVNTEAFF; CDR3 DNA: TGTGCCAGCAGCACCTACGACAGGGATGTGAACACTGAAGCTTTCTTT
clone size: NA; V gene: TRBV9; D gene: NA; J gene: TRBJ2-1; CDR3 protein: CASSGDAGTYNEQFF; CDR3 DNA: TGTGCCAGCAGCGGGGACGCGGGAACTTACAATGAGCAGTTCTTC
clone size: NA; V gene: TRBV6-5; D gene: NA; J gene: TRBJ2-5; CDR3 protein: CASSSLSGETQYF; CDR3 DNA: TGTGCCAGCAGCTCGCTCTCAGGAGAGACCCAGTACTTC
clone size: once; V gene: TRBV6-1; D gene: NA; J gene: TRBJ1-3; CDR3 protein: CASIGTDGNTIYF; CDR3 DNA: TGTGCCAGCATCGGGACGGACGGAAACACCATATATTTT
clone size: NA; V gene: TRBV10-3; D gene: TRBD2; J gene: TRBJ2-3; CDR3 protein: CAISEPHSGTGTDTQYF; CDR3 DNA: TGTGCCATCAGTGAACCTCATAGCGGGACCGGCACAGATACGCAGTATTTT
clone size: NA; V gene: TRBV6-6; D gene: TRBD1; J gene: TRBJ1-5; CDR3 protein: CASIGWTGGNQPQHF; CDR3 DNA: TGTGCCAGCATTGGATGGACAGGGGGCAATCAGCCCCAGCATTTT
clone size: NA; V gene: TRBV6-5; D gene: NA; J gene: TRBJ2-1; CDR3 protein: CASSFRGLDYNEQFF; CDR3 DNA: TGTGCCAGCAGTTTTCGGGGGCTCGATTACAATGAGCAGTTCTTC
clone size: NA; V gene: TRBV4-1; D gene: NA; J gene: TRBJ2-3; CDR3 protein: CASSQPFSTDTQYF; CDR3 DNA: TGCGCCAGCAGCCAACCTTTTAGCACAGATACGCAGTATTTT
clone size: few; V gene: TRBV23-1; D gene: NA; J gene: TRBJ1-2; CDR3 protein: CASSHKGRNYGYTF; CDR3 DNA: TGCGCCAGCAGTCATAAGGGGAGGAATTATGGCTACACCTTC
clone size: NA; V gene: TRBV7-2; D gene: NA; J gene: TRBJ2-1; CDR3 protein: CASSLVGGRGSYNEQFF; CDR3 DNA: TGTGCCAGCAGCTTAGTAGGAGGGAGAGGCTCCTACAATGAGCAGTTCTTC
clone size: few; V gene: TRBV5-1; D gene: NA; J gene: TRBJ1-1; CDR3 protein: CASTQDGQNTEAFF; CDR3 DNA: TGCGCCAGCACCCAGGACGGGCAGAACACTGAAGCTTTCTTT
clone size: NA; V gene: TRBV7-6; D gene: NA; J gene: TRBJ2-7; CDR3 protein: CASSRDRFSYEQYF; CDR3 DNA: TGTGCCAGCAGTAGAGACAGATTCTCCTACGAGCAGTACTTC
clone size: NA; V gene: TRBV19; D gene: NA; J gene: TRBJ1-5; CDR3 protein: CASIPDGNSNQPQHF; CDR3 DNA: TGTGCCAGTATCCCGGACGGAAATAGCAATCAGCCCCAGCATTTT
clone size: NA; V gene: TRBV3-1/TRBV3-2; D gene: TRBD2; J gene: TRBJ2-3; CDR3 protein: CASSQGRGGAGDTQYF; CDR3 DNA: TGTGCCAGCAGCCAGGGTCGGGGGGGAGCCGGAGATACGCAGTATTTT
clone size: NA; V gene: TRBV28; D gene: NA; J gene: TRBJ2-1; CDR3 protein: CASIAGGVYNEQFF; CDR3 DNA: TGTGCCAGCATTGCAGGGGGGGTCTACAATGAGCAGTTCTTC
clone size: once; V gene: TRBV4-1; D gene: NA; J gene: TRBJ1-4; CDR3 protein: CASSQDGRGGEKLFF; CDR3 DNA: TGCGCCAGCAGCCAAGATGGTAGGGGGGGGGAAAAACTGTTTTTT
clone size: NA; V gene: TRBV15; D gene: TRBD1; J gene: TRBJ1-5; CDR3 protein: CATSRGQGGVQPQHF; CDR3 DNA: TGTGCCACCAGCAGGGGCCAGGGGGGGGTTCAGCCCCAGCATTTT
clone size: once; V gene: TRBV7-7; D gene: NA; J gene: TRBJ1-1; CDR3 protein: CASSLARDTRMNTEAFF; CDR3 DNA: TGTGCTAGCAGCTTAGCCCGGGACACGAGGATGAACACTGAAGCTTTCTTT
clone size: NA; V gene: TRBV3-1/TRBV3-2; D gene: TRBD1; J gene: TRBJ1-1; CDR3 protein: CASSQGVGQDPWSAFF; CDR3 DNA: TGTGCCAGCAGCCAAGGAGTCGGACAGGACCCATGGTCAGCTTTCTTT
clone size: NA; V gene: TRBV13; D gene: TRBD1; J gene: TRBJ2-2; CDR3 protein: CASSSGGASGELFF; CDR3 DNA: TGTGCCAGCAGTTCAGGGGGCGCTAGCGGGGAGCTGTTTTTT
clone size: NA; V gene: TRBV6-2/TRBV6-3; D gene: NA; J gene: TRBJ2-1; CDR3 protein: CASSTRRFEQFF; CDR3 DNA: TGTGCCAGCAGCACTAGAAGGTTTGAGCAGTTCTTC
clone size: once; V gene: TRBV7-2; D gene: NA; J gene: TRBJ1-2; CDR3 protein: CASSLGSGTPEGYTF; CDR3 DNA: TGTGCCAGCAGCTTAGGCTCCGGGACACCCGAGGGCTACACCTTC
clone size: NA; V gene: TRBV19; D gene: NA; J gene: TRBJ2-1; CDR3 protein: CASSAQYKTFTDNEQFF; CDR3 DNA: TGTGCCAGTAGCGCCCAATATAAGACGTTTACTGACAATGAGCAGTTCTTC
clone size: NA; V gene: TRBV11-3; D gene: NA; J gene: TRBJ2-3; CDR3 protein: CASSLGTTTDTQYF; CDR3 DNA: TGTGCCAGCAGCTTGGGTACAACCACAGATACGCAGTATTTT
clone size: NA; V gene: TRBV2; D gene: TRBD1; J gene: TRBJ1-6; CDR3 protein: CASSEGDRGISPLHF; CDR3 DNA: TGTGCCAGCAGTGAAGGGGACAGGGGAATATCACCCCTCCACTTT
clone size: NA; V gene: TRBV2; D gene: TRBD1; J gene: TRBJ1-6; CDR3 protein: CASFPTGGSYSPLHF; CDR3 DNA: TGTGCCAGCTTTCCCACAGGGGGTAGTTATTCACCCCTCCACTTT
clone size: NA; V gene: TRBV5-1; D gene: NA; J gene: TRBJ2-5; CDR3 protein: CASSYSGQRGETQYF; CDR3 DNA: TGCGCCAGCAGCTACAGCGGGCAGAGGGGAGAGACCCAGTACTTC
clone size: NA; V gene: TRBV27; D gene: TRBD2; J gene: TRBJ2-2; CDR3 protein: CASTSGTQYTGELFF; CDR3 DNA: TGTGCCAGCACTAGCGGGACCCAGTACACCGGGGAGCTGTTTTTT
clone size: NA; V gene: TRBV7-2; D gene: TRBD2; J gene: TRBJ2-1; CDR3 protein: CASTGLAGYNEQFF; CDR3 DNA: TGTGCCAGCACAGGACTAGCGGGCTACAATGAGCAGTTCTTC
clone size: NA; V gene: TRBV10-2; D gene: TRBD2; J gene: TRBJ2-5; CDR3 protein: CASRSGGLETQYF; CDR3 DNA: TGCGCCAGCAGGAGCGGGGGGTTAGAGACCCAGTACTTC
clone size: NA; V gene: TRBV29-1; D gene: NA; J gene: TRBJ1-1; CDR3 protein: CSVKGIGMTEAFF; CDR3 DNA: TGCAGCGTTAAAGGGATCGGTATGACTGAAGCTTTCTTT
clone size: NA; V gene: TRBV6-6; D gene: NA; J gene: TRBJ1-2; CDR3 protein: CASSSQGAHYGYTF; CDR3 DNA: TGTGCCAGCAGTTCCCAAGGGGCCCACTATGGCTACACCTTC
clone size: NA; V gene: TRBV18; D gene: NA; J gene: TRBJ2-4; CDR3 protein: CASSGQTEGAKNIQYF; CDR3 DNA: TGTGCCAGCTCAGGACAGACGGAGGGAGCCAAAAACATTCAGTACTTC
clone size: NA; V gene: TRBV6-5; D gene: NA; J gene: TRBJ2-1; CDR3 protein: CASSSLGGENYNEQFF; CDR3 DNA: TGTGCCAGCAGTTCGCTCGGAGGGGAGAACTACAATGAGCAGTTCTTC